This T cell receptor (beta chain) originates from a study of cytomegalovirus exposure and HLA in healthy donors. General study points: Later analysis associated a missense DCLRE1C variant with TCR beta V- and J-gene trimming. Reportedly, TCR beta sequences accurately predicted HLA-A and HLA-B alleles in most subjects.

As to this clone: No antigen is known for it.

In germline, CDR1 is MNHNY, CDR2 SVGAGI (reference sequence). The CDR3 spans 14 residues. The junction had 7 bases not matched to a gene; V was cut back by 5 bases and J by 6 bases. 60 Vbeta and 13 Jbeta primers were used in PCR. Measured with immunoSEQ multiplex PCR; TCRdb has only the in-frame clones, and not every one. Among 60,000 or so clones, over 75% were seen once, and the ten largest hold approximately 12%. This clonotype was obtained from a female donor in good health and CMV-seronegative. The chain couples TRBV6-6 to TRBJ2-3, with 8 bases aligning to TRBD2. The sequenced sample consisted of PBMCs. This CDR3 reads CASSHPERGDTQYF. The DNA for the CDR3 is TGTGCCAGCAGTCACCCCGAGCGGGGGGATACGCAGTATTTT.